One sample yielded the 3 T cell receptor beta chains listed below, sequenced in a study of CXCR4 blockade with PD-1 therapy in pancreatic cancer (dated by TCRdb to between 2018 and 2021). Library preparation was by the immunoSEQ multiplex PCR assay. Entries here come from immuneACCESS through TCRdb and include only in-frame sequences with V and J called. Some clones fail to appear in such tables; in the studies checked, an unresolved V gene covers under half of the shortfall, and the cause of the remainder is unknown. Recorded for this sample are about 2,400 clones; roughly two fifths of them occurred a single time. The ten largest clones capture about 15% of the sample. The source material was tumor tissue. These receptors came from a human donor with pancreatic ductal adenocarcinoma.

V usage is TRBV18 and J usage is TRBJ2-7; no firm D call. V was shortened by 2 bases and J by 3 bases, with 8 bases between the two germline ends. This CDR3 region has 13 residues. Germline assignment: CDR1 KGHSH and CDR2 LQKENI. For the CDR3, the DNA is TGTGCCAGCTCACCAGGCGGAATCTACGAGCAGTACGTC. Its translation: CASSPGGIYEQYV.

The gene calls are TRBV30 and TRBJ2-1; 10 nucleotides line up with TRBD2. Germline loops: CDR1 GTSNPN, CDR2 SVGIG (reference sequence). The CDR3 contains 15 residues. The V segment lost 0 bases and the J segment 8 bases; nucleotides outside the gene matches: 7. CDR3 sequence: CAWSVGLAGVDEQFF. CDR3 DNA: TGTGCCTGGAGTGTCGGGCTAGCGGGAGTGGATGAGCAGTTCTTC. The full variable domain, rest sourced from reference TRBV30 and TRBJ2-1, is SQTIHQWPATLVQPVGSPLSLECTVEGTSNPNLYWYRQAAGRGLQLLFYSVGIGQISSEVPQNLSASRPQDRQFILSSKKLLLSDSGFYLCAWSVGLAGVDEQFFGPGTRLTVL.

The chain's CDR3 is CSVGGQLEKLFF. CDR3 sequence (DNA): TGCAGCGTTGGGGGGCAGCTTGAAAAACTGTTTTTT. V and J are TRBV29-1 and TRBJ1-4; weak D call: TRBD1 (6 bases). The CDR3 extends over 12 amino acids. V shed 4 bases and J shed 7 bases, with 10 bases lying between them. Germline V gene sequence: CDR1 SQVTM, CDR2 ANQGSEA.